The clone carrying this TCR beta chain was seen just once. Germline CDR1 MDHEN, CDR2 SYDVKM. The CDR3 runs to 13 residues. V dropped 6 bases and J dropped 2; count of bases not matched to a gene: 0. The data were taken from a study of blood T cell repertoires in COVID-19. Data came from immunoSEQ multiplex PCR; TCRdb stores just in-frame clones and leaves some out. The sample lists about 130,000 clones, approximately 90% seen once, with around 10% in the top ten. The receptor was derived from a man aged 50 to 59 with acute or convalescent COVID-19. The chain couples TRBV28 to TRBJ1-4; 7 bases align to TRBD1. The sample consisted of peripheral blood. In DNA, the CDR3 is TGTGCCAGCAGGGGACAGACTAATGAAAAACTGTTTTTT. Translation: CASRGQTNEKLFF.